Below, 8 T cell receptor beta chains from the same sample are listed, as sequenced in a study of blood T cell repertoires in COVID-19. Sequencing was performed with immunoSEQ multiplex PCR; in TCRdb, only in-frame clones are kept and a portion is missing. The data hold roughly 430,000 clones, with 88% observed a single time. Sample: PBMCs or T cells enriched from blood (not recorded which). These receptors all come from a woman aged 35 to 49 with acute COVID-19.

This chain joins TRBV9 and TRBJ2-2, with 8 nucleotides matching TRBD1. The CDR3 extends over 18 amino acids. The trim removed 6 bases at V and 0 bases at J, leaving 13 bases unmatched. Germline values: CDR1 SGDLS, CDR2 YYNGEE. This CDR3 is CASTDRVAINANTGELFF. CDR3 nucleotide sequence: TGTGCCAGCACGGACAGGGTGGCCATAAACGCGAACACCGGGGAGCTGTTTTTT.

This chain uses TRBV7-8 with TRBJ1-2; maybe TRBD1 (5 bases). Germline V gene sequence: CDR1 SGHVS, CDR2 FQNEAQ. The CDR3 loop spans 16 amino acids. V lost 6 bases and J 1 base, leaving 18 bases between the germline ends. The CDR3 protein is CASRSAPGLINYGYTF. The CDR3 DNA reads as TGTGCCAGCAGAAGTGCCCCAGGGCTTATTAACTATGGCTACACCTTC. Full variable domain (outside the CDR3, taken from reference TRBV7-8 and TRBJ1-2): GAGVSQSPRYKVAKRGQDVALRCDPISGHVSLFWYQQALGQGPEFLTYFQNEAQLDKSGLPSDRFFAERPEGSVSTLKIQRTQQEDSAVYLCASRSAPGLINYGYTFGSGTRLTVV.

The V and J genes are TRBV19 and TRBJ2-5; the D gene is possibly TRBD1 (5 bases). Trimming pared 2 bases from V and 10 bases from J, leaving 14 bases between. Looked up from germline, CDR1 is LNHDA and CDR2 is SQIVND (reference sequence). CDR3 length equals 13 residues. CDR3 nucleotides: TGTGCCAGTAGTATACCCGACAGAAGCGACCAGTACTTC. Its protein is CASSIPDRSDQYF.

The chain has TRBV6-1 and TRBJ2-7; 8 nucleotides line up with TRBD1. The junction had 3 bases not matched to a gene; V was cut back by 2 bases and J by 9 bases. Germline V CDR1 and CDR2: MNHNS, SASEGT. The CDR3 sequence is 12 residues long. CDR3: CASSETGGRQYF. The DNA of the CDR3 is TGTGCCAGCAGTGAAACAGGGGGTCGGCAGTACTTC.

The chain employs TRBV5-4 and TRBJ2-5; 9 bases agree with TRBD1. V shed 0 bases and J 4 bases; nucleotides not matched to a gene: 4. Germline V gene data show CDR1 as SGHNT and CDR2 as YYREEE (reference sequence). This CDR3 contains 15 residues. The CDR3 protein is CASSLEGTGRETQYF. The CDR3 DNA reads TGTGCCAGCAGCTTGGAAGGGACAGGGAGAGAGACCCAGTACTTC.

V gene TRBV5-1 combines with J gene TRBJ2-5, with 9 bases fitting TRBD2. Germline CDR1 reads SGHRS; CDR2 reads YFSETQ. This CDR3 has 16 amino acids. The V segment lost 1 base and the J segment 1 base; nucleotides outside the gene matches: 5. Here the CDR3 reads CASSLYAGGFQETQYF. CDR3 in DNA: TGCGCCAGCAGCTTGTATGCGGGGGGGTTCCAAGAGACCCAGTACTTC. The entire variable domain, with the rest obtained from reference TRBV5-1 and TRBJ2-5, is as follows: KAGVTQTPRYLIKTRGQQVTLSCSPISGHRSVSWYQQTPGQGLQFLFEYFSETQRNKGNFPGRFSGRQFSNSRSEMNVSTLELGDSALYLCASSLYAGGFQETQYFGPGTRLLVL.

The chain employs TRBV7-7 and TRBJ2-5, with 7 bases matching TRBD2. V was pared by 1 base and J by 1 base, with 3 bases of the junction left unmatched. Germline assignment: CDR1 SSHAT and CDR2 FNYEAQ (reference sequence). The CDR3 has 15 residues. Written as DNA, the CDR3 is TGTGCCAGCAGCTTAGAACTAGCGTCCCAAGAGACCCAGTACTTC. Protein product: CASSLELASQETQYF.

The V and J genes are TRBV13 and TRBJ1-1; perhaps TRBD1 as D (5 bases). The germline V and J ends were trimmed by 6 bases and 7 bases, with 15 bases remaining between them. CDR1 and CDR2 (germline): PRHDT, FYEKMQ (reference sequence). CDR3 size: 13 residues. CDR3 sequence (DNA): TGTGCCAGCAGACCTCAGGGTTTGGGTGAAGCTTTCTTT. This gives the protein CASRPQGLGEAFF.